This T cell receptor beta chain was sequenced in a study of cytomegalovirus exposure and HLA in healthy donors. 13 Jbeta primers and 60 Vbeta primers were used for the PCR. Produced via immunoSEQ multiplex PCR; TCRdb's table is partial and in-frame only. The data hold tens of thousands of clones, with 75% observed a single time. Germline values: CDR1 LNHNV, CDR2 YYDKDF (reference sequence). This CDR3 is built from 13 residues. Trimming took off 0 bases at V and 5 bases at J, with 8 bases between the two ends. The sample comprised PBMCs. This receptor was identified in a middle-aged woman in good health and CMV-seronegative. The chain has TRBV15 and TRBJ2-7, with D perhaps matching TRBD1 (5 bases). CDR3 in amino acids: CATSREQDHEQYF. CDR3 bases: TGTGCCACCAGCAGAGAACAGGACCACGAGCAGTACTTC.